This is a list of T cell receptor beta chains from one sample in a study of cytomegalovirus exposure and HLA in healthy donors. Repertoires were generated with immunoSEQ multiplex PCR, while TCRdb's copy carries only in-frame clones and drops some. The sample has 120,000 to 150,000 clones; 61% are singletons. Sequencing used PBMCs. The receptors stem from a male donor in good health and CMV-seronegative. The CDR3 runs from the conserved cysteine through the conserved F or W.

CASSEAQGTGAETQYF	TRBV6-1	16	TRBJ2-5
CASTRGRGLYNEQFF	TRBV7-2	15	TRBJ2-1
CSSSLGKFNSRERAEAFF	TRBV7-9	18	TRBJ1-1
CASSTSRGARNTQYF	TRBV7-9	15	TRBJ2-3
CASSLEAQRTGELFF	TRBV7-3	15	TRBJ2-2
CASSQGTSEGEQYF	TRBV5-1	14	TRBJ2-7
CASSQDPGGGTGADTQYF	TRBV4-3	18	TRBJ2-3
CASSLYGQSEETQYF	TRBV7-2	15	TRBJ2-5
CASSQDGPDTQYF	TRBV4-1	13	TRBJ2-3
CASSWGEGNQPQHF	TRBV28	14	TRBJ1-5
CASTLPRTGGQPQHF	TRBV28	15	TRBJ1-5
CASSLNRNTEAFF	TRBV7-3	13	TRBJ1-1
CASSLGTGNTEAFF	TRBV7-9	14	TRBJ1-1
CASSLGRLAGITDTQYF	TRBV7-2	17	TRBJ2-3
CASSRDRGLSEAFF	TRBV11-2	14	TRBJ1-1
CASSPLGPQETQYF	TRBV7-9	14	TRBJ2-5